Listed here are 21 T cell receptor beta chains from one sample, sequenced in a study of T cells in Graves' hyperthyroidism and ophthalmopathy. TCR beta CDR3 sequences were amplified from RNA transcripts. RT-PCR in the first round (using the HTBI primer set) targeted the TCR CDR3. TCRdb ran MiXCR on the multiplex PCR reads and lists one entry per CDR3 protein. The table includes approximately 400,000 distinct CDR3 sequences, 11% to 15% detected once. Source material: blood. The origin of the receptors is a woman aged 55-70 years with Graves' hyperthyroidism.

There are a few counts of this clonotype. This rearrangement joins TRBV6-1 to TRBJ2-5; D is perhaps TRBD1 or TRBD2 (5 bases each). The germline V and J ends were trimmed by 6 bases and 4 bases, with 12 bases remaining between them. Per germline, CDR1 MNHNS and CDR2 SASEGT. The CDR3 is 13 residues long. The DNA for the CDR3 is TGTGCCAGCAGAGAACCGGGACCAGAGACCCAGTACTTC. The encoded protein is CASREPGPETQYF.

This clonotype was detected many times. The rearrangement uses TRBV27 and TRBJ1-1; 7 bases agree with TRBD1. Germline CDR1 reads MNHEY; CDR2 reads SMNVEV (reference sequence). CDR3 length: 16 residues. Trimming cost V 6 bases and J 0 bases; bases outside gene matches: 10. The CDR3 protein is CASSRGDSLMNTEAFF. The CDR3 DNA is TGTGCCAGCAGCCGAGGGGACAGCCTAATGAACACTGAAGCTTTCTTT.

There are a few counts of this clonotype. The chain links TRBV15 to TRBJ1-2; maybe TRBD1 (6 bases). The CDR3 totals 14 residues. CDR1 LNHNV and CDR2 YYDKDF come from the germline V gene (reference sequence). Trimming pared 0 bases from V and 8 bases from J, leaving 13 bases between. The CDR3 region is CATSRDLGGGGYTF. As DNA, the CDR3 is TGTGCCACCAGCAGAGATTTGGGTGGGGGCGGCTACACCTTC.

This clonotype has just a few counts. V is TRBV2 and J is TRBJ2-6; perhaps TRBD1 as D (6 bases). The CDR3 extends over 14 amino acids. The V gene's germline CDR1 is SNHLY and CDR2 FYNNEI. Trimming removed 6 bases from V and 4 bases from J, with 10 bases in between. Here the CDR3 reads CASRQGTGANVLTF. CDR3 DNA sequence: TGTGCCAGCAGGCAGGGGACCGGGGCCAACGTCCTGACTTTC.

Only a few counts were recorded for this clonotype. The rearrangement joins TRBV6-5 to TRBJ2-7; D uncertain. The CDR3 totals 15 residues. CDR1 and CDR2 from the germline V gene are MNHEY and SVGAGI. Trimming removed 2 bases from V and 0 bases from J, with 11 bases in between. In DNA, the CDR3 is TGTGCCAGCAGTTACGATCAGGTTGGCTCCTACGAGCAGTACTTC. Its protein is CASSYDQVGSYEQYF.

V and J are TRBV5-1 and TRBJ2-5; 7 nucleotides match TRBD2. The CDR3 spans 16 residues. Trimming cost V 2 bases and J 5 bases; bases outside gene matches: 12. From germline, CDR1 is SGHRS and CDR2 YFSETQ. The CDR3 DNA sequence: TGCGCCAGCAGCTTTGGCCCCTTACTAGCGAAGGAGACCCAGTACTTC. Its protein is CASSFGPLLAKETQYF.

This clonotype was counted at least ten times. The chain couples TRBV7-9 to TRBJ2-7; D is uncertain. Germline CDR1 and CDR2: SEHNR and FQNEAQ (reference sequence). The CDR3 loop spans 12 amino acids. V was trimmed by 4 bases and J by 7 bases, leaving 11 bases between them. The CDR3 DNA reads as TGTGCCAGCAGCTCCCCCTCCGGTGAGCAGTACTTC. The encoded protein is CASSSPSGEQYF.

This clonotype was counted many times. The chain combines TRBV20-1 with TRBJ2-5, with 9 bases fitting TRBD2. Trimming removed 2 bases from V and 5 bases from J; junction bases left unmatched: 15. CDR1 and CDR2 from the germline V gene are DFQATT and SNEGSKA (reference sequence). The CDR3 spans 17 residues. The CDR3 DNA is TGCAGTGCTAGAACACCCGGGGCTAGCGGGAATTCGGAGACCCAGTACTTC. Amino acid sequence: CSARTPGASGNSETQYF.

The chain joins TRBV10-3 to TRBJ2-1, with 10 bases aligning to TRBD2. The CDR3 has 14 amino acids. V shed 6 bases, J shed 7 bases, and the junction held 6 bases outside the gene matches. Germline assignment: CDR1 ENHRY and CDR2 SYGVKD. The CDR3 loop is CAIRAGGPRNEQFF. CDR3 bases: TGTGCCATCAGAGCGGGAGGGCCGAGAAATGAGCAGTTCTTC.

The table lists this clonotype with many counts. This rearrangement joins TRBV24-1 to TRBJ2-6, with TRBD2 as a possible D gene (5 bases). Germline CDR1 KGHDR, CDR2 SFDVKD. The CDR3 is made up of 17 amino acids. With 5 bases removed from V and 0 bases from J, the gap between germline ends came to 13 bases. CDR3 DNA: TGTGCCACCAGTGCGGGCCCGAGGGACTCTGGGGCCAACGTCCTGACTTTC. It specifies CATSAGPRDSGANVLTF.

This clonotype was found a few times. The chain recombines TRBV4-1 with TRBJ1-4; D is possibly TRBD1 (6 bases). The CDR3 is 16 residues long. The ends were cut back, 1 base at V and 8 bases at J, with 17 bases in the middle. The V gene's germline CDR1 is MGHRA and CDR2 YSYEKL. The DNA of the CDR3 is TGCGCCAGCAGCCAAGCCGAAAACAGGGCTCAGGAAAAACTGTTTTTT. This encodes CASSQAENRAQEKLFF.

The chain uses TRBV6-1 and TRBJ2-7; TRBD2 agrees at 7 bases. Losses at the gene ends were 4 bases for V and 5 bases for J; bases not matched to a gene: 5. From germline, CDR1 is MNHNS and CDR2 SASEGT. This CDR3 region has 13 residues. The CDR3 region has the DNA TGTGCCAGCAGTGGGACTAGTTTCGACGAGCAGTACTTC. This encodes CASSGTSFDEQYF.

This clonotype was seen at least ten times. The gene calls are TRBV2 and TRBJ2-3; D is unresolved. The CDR3 is made up of 11 amino acids. V shed 0 bases and J shed 11 bases, with 6 bases lying between them. Germline loops: CDR1 SNHLY, CDR2 FYNNEI. CDR3 in amino acids: CASSEADRQYF. Written as DNA, the CDR3 is TGTGCCAGCAGTGAAGCCGACCGGCAGTATTTT. Using reference TRBV2 and TRBJ2-3 for the parts outside the CDR3, the full variable domain is EPEVTQTPSHQVTQMGQEVILRCVPISNHLYFYWYRQILGQKVEFLVSFYNNEISEKSEIFDDQFSVERPDGSNFTLKIRSTKLEDSAMYFCASSEADRQYFGPGTRLTVL.

The chain combines TRBV6-2 or TRBV6-3 with TRBJ2-7, with unresolved D. This CDR3 contains 16 residues. Trimming left V 2 bases short and J 1 base short, with 15 bases between. CDR1 and CDR2 (germline): MNHEY, SVGEGT. CDR3 bases: TGTGCCAGCAGTTACACTCGAGACCATCTTTCCTACGAGCAGTACTTC. It specifies CASSYTRDHLSYEQYF.

V gene TRBV25-1 combines with J gene TRBJ2-6, with 7 bases fitting TRBD1. The junction had 9 bases not matched to a gene; V was cut back by 6 bases and J by 4 bases. Germline V gene lookup returns CDR1 MGHDK and CDR2 SYGVNS. CDR3 length: 16 residues. CDR3 residues: CASSGQVLRGANVLTF. CDR3 nucleotide sequence: TGTGCCAGCAGCGGACAGGTCCTAAGGGGGGCCAACGTCCTGACTTTC.

This clonotype was observed a few times. The chain combines TRBV7-2 with TRBJ2-1, with 7 bases matching TRBD1. The CDR3 is made up of 15 amino acids. V dropped 1 base and J dropped 7; count of bases not matched to a gene: 7. The V gene's germline CDR1 is SGHTA and CDR2 FQGNSA. The CDR3 bases are TGTGCCAGCAGCTTAGGGCAGGGGGTATGGAATGAGCAGTTCTTC. Protein: CASSLGQGVWNEQFF.

This clonotype was counted at least ten times. The V call is TRBV5-1, the J call TRBJ1-1; 7 bases align to TRBD1. CDR3 length: 13 residues. Germline V gene data show CDR1 as SGHRS and CDR2 as YFSETQ. With 1 base clipped from V and 5 bases from J, the junction kept 2 bases outside the gene matches. The CDR3 DNA reads as TGCGCCAGCAGCTTGAGGGGGCAGACTGAAGCTTTCTTT. Amino acid sequence: CASSLRGQTEAFF.

The chain recombines TRBV5-1 with TRBJ2-3; D call uncertain. V was pared by 0 bases and J by 4 bases, with 6 bases between. The germline CDR1 and CDR2 sequences are SGHRS and YFSETQ. CDR3 size: 13 residues. The CDR3 here is CASSLDNSDTQYF. The CDR3 DNA reads TGCGCCAGCAGCTTGGACAACTCAGATACGCAGTATTTT.

In this sample, this clonotype turned up many times. The CDR3 sequence is CASSLVLAADEQFF. CDR3 nucleotides: TGTGCCAGCAGCTTGGTTCTAGCAGCGGATGAGCAGTTCTTC. The genes are TRBV7-9 and TRBJ2-1; D may be TRBD2 (5 bases). The CDR3 has 14 residues. Trimming cost V 3 bases and J 8 bases, with 14 bases left between them. Germline V lookup: CDR1 SEHNR, CDR2 FQNEAQ (reference sequence).

The chain is built from TRBV27 and TRBJ2-7; the D gene is possibly TRBD2 (6 bases). Germline CDR1 is MNHEY and CDR2 is SMNVEV (reference sequence). The V gene lost 6 bases and the J gene lost 2 bases, with 11 bases spanning the gap. The CDR3 has 13 residues. DNA for the CDR3: TGTGCCAGCAGCAGGGACTCCGCCTACGAGCAGTACTTC. Amino acid sequence: CASSRDSAYEQYF.

The genes are TRBV10-3 and TRBJ2-3; D is perhaps TRBD2 (6 bases). Per the germline V gene, CDR1 is ENHRY and CDR2 is SYGVKD. The ends were cut back, 5 bases at V and 4 bases at J, with 16 bases in the middle. The CDR3 is 15 residues long. This chain's CDR3 is CAISLNGGLSDTQYF. The CDR3, as DNA: TGTGCCATCAGTTTGAACGGAGGGTTGTCAGATACGCAGTATTTT.